This passage covers 31 T cell receptor beta chains from one sample sequenced in a study of identical twins. TCRdb ran MiXCR on the 5' RACE reads and lists one entry per CDR3 protein. The sample lists nearly 900,000 distinct CDR3 sequences; over 9% were seen once. These same records also appear under a second study, on yellow fever vaccine responses in identical twins.

Specimen: PBMCs. These TCRs come from a woman between 18 and 29 years old in good health.

This clonotype appeared a few times. The CDR3 loop reads CASSLRGTSGESSTDTQYF. The CDR3 nucleotides are TGCGCCAGCAGCTTACGCGGGACTAGCGGGGAAAGCTCCACAGATACGCAGTATTTT. V gene TRBV5-1 combines with J gene TRBJ2-3; 13 nucleotides align to TRBD2. The CDR3 is made up of 19 amino acids. V lost 2 bases, J lost 2 bases, and 11 bases stayed unmatched. Germline V gene data show CDR1 as SGHRS and CDR2 as YFSETQ.

This clonotype has just a few counts. V gene TRBV28 combines with J gene TRBJ2-5, with TRBD1 identical over 8 bases. Germline values: CDR1 MDHEN, CDR2 SYDVKM. The CDR3 length is 16 residues. With V trimmed by 0 bases and J by 4 bases, 7 bases remained unmatched. The CDR3 loop reads CASSLWGQGAGETQYF. The CDR3 DNA follows: TGTGCCAGCAGTTTATGGGGCCAGGGGGCGGGAGAGACCCAGTACTTC.

This rearrangement joins TRBV10-3 to TRBJ1-5, with D perhaps TRBD1 (5 bases). This CDR3 is 17 amino acids long. Trimming removed 4 bases at V and 0 bases at J, with 16 bases between. Germline CDR1 is ENHRY and CDR2 is SYGVKD. The CDR3 spells CAISGAGGENSNQPQHF. In nucleotides, the CDR3 is TGTGCCATCAGTGGGGCCGGAGGGGAGAATAGCAATCAGCCCCAGCATTTT.

This clonotype was seen a handful of times. The V call is TRBV18, the J call TRBJ2-7, with TRBD1 matching over 7 bases. The CDR3 extends over 14 amino acids. Per germline, CDR1 KGHSH and CDR2 LQKENI. After removal of 8 bases from V and 4 bases from J, the junction contained 11 bases not matched to a gene. The DNA of the CDR3 is TGTGCCAGCCTCGGGACGGACAGGCGTTACGAGCAGTACTTC. This translates into CASLGTDRRYEQYF.

This clonotype showed up many times. This chain links TRBV10-3 with TRBJ1-4, with D perhaps matching TRBD1 (6 bases). The CDR3 is 16 amino acids. CDR1 ENHRY and CDR2 SYGVKD come from the germline V gene. The V end was cut by 2 bases, the J end by 5 bases, with 15 bases between. In DNA form, the CDR3 reads TGTGCCATCAGTGAGCCAGCCGAAGGGGGAAATGAAAAACTGTTTTTT. Amino acid sequence: CAISEPAEGGNEKLFF.

This clonotype was seen more than once but under ten times. The chain's CDR3 is CASSRSGATDTQYF. The DNA of the CDR3 is TGTGCCAGCAGTCGAAGCGGGGCAACAGATACGCAGTATTTT. V and J are TRBV7-9 and TRBJ2-3; TRBD2 matches at 7 bases. The CDR3 contains 14 residues. Germline values: CDR1 SEHNR, CDR2 FQNEAQ (reference sequence). After removal of 6 bases from V and 3 bases from J, the junction contained 6 bases not matched to a gene.

The V and J genes are TRBV5-1 and TRBJ2-3, with D unresolved. The CDR3 extends over 16 amino acids. Germline assignment: CDR1 SGHRS and CDR2 YFSETQ. Trimming pared 7 bases from V and 0 bases from J, leaving 18 bases between. CDR3 bases: TGCGCCAGCGGTCTTGCCGGCTGGATTAGCACAGATACGCAGTATTTT. It specifies CASGLAGWISTDTQYF.

This sequence joins TRBV4-2 and TRBJ1-2; the D is unclear. The CDR3 totals 16 residues. Trimming removed 0 bases at V and 1 base at J, with 12 bases between. Per germline, CDR1 LGHNA and CDR2 YNFKEQ. DNA for the CDR3: TGTGCCAGCAGCCAAGAGGCAACAAGAATTAACTATGGCTACACCTTC. Encoded protein: CASSQEATRINYGYTF.

There are a few counts of this clonotype. V and J are TRBV18 and TRBJ1-2; no firm D call. V was trimmed by 3 bases and J by 4 bases, leaving 9 bases between them. This CDR3 comprises 13 residues. Germline CDR1 is KGHSH and CDR2 is LQKENI. The CDR3 is CASSPDILYGYTF. The CDR3 DNA reads as TGTGCCAGCTCACCCGACATACTCTATGGCTACACCTTC.

This clonotype has a count of ten or more. CDR3: CAISESGPEVAEAFF. In DNA form, the CDR3 reads TGTGCCATCAGTGAGTCAGGACCTGAGGTGGCTGAAGCTTTCTTT. The rearrangement links TRBV10-3 to TRBJ1-1, with D unclear. CDR3 length equals 15 residues. V shed 0 bases and J shed 6 bases, with 14 bases lying between them. CDR1 and CDR2 from the germline V gene are ENHRY and SYGVKD.

The chain uses TRBV5-1 and TRBJ1-2, with D unresolved. The V gene lost 0 bases and the J gene lost 6 bases, with 18 bases spanning the gap. The CDR3 spans 16 residues. The germline V gene has CDR1 SGHRS and CDR2 YFSETQ. The CDR3 reads CASSLAPGAGGHGYTF. The CDR3 coding sequence is TGCGCCAGCAGCTTGGCACCGGGTGCAGGCGGGCATGGCTACACCTTC.

The chain is built from TRBV29-1 and TRBJ2-1; D is perhaps TRBD1 (5 bases). CDR1 and CDR2 from the germline V gene are SQVTM and ANQGSEA. The CDR3 runs 12 residues. V was trimmed by 4 bases and J by 4 bases, leaving 8 bases between them. The CDR3 bases are TGCAGCGTTGGAGCAGGGTACAATGAGCAGTTCTTC. This sequence encodes CSVGAGYNEQFF.

The table lists this clonotype with a few counts. This chain joins TRBV10-1 and TRBJ2-1; no definite D call. V gave up 0 bases and J gave up 10 bases, with 10 bases separating them. CDR1 is WNHNN and CDR2 is SYGVQD in the germline V gene (reference sequence). The CDR3 contains 13 residues. CDR3 coding DNA: TGCGCCAGCAGTGAGTCGCTGTTGTGGGAGCAGTTCTTC. Translating it yields CASSESLLWEQFF.

This clonotype showed up many times. The chain recombines TRBV12-3 or TRBV12-4 with TRBJ1-4; D not certain. The CDR3 has 16 residues. V was trimmed by 0 bases and J by 3 bases, leaving 11 bases between them. DNA of the CDR3: TGTGCCAGCAGTTTAGCGATTGGAGGGTCTAATGAAAAACTGTTTTTT. This encodes CASSLAIGGSNEKLFF.

This clonotype was recorded a few times. The chain uses TRBV6-1 and TRBJ2-2, with D perhaps TRBD1 or TRBD2 (6 bases each). This CDR3 has 15 amino acids. V lost 8 bases, J lost 3 bases, and 16 bases lay in between. Germline loops: CDR1 MNHNS, CDR2 SASEGT. CDR3 DNA: TGTGCCAGCCGGGAAGGGGGGCTTTACACCGGGGAGCTGTTTTTT. Protein product: CASREGGLYTGELFF.

This clonotype occurred a few times. The chain joins TRBV6-1 to TRBJ1-1; 8 bases match TRBD1. V shed 6 bases and J 10 bases; nucleotides not matched to a gene: 10. This CDR3 is built from 13 residues. CDR1 and CDR2 (germline): MNHNS, SASEGT. CDR3: CASRGVSGGIAFF. CDR3 bases: TGTGCCAGCAGAGGTGTATCAGGGGGCATAGCTTTCTTT.

This clonotype showed up just a few times. The chain is built from TRBV20-1 and TRBJ2-5, with a tentative D call TRBD2 (5 bases). Germline CDR1 DFQATT, CDR2 SNEGSKA (reference sequence). This CDR3 is 15 amino acids long. Deletions cut 3 bases from V and 0 bases from J, with 14 bases between. The CDR3 sequence is CSASSLTTNQETQYF. In nucleotides, the CDR3 is TGCAGTGCTAGCTCGCTGACGACTAACCAAGAGACCCAGTACTTC.

This sequence joins TRBV12-3 or TRBV12-4 and TRBJ2-1; 7 bases fit TRBD2. V lost 6 bases to trimming and J lost 5 bases; unmatched junction nucleotides: 13. The length of the CDR3 is 16 residues. The CDR3 DNA reads as TGTGCCAGCAGCCCCCGGAGACTAGCCTCAAACAATGAGCAGTTCTTC. Protein: CASSPRRLASNNEQFF.

The gene calls are TRBV6-1 and TRBJ2-1, with TRBD2 matching over 7 bases. V lost 5 bases and J lost 10; bases outside the gene matches: 20. CDR1 and CDR2 from the germline V gene are MNHNS and SASEGT. This CDR3 is built from 17 residues. CDR3 residues: CASSTGLLGIMSVEQFF. The CDR3, as DNA: TGTGCCAGCAGTACGGGACTATTGGGGATAATGAGCGTAGAGCAGTTCTTC.

The chain joins TRBV2 to TRBJ2-1, with 8 positions matching TRBD1. Germline trimming cut 6 bases from V and 7 bases from J; bases unmatched to any gene: 8. The germline V gene has CDR1 SNHLY and CDR2 FYNNEI. This CDR3 is 14 amino acids long. CDR3 DNA: TGTGCCAGCAGCCCGGACAGGGCCCGGAATGAGCAGTTCTTC. The encoded protein is CASSPDRARNEQFF.

This clonotype was seen a handful of times. The gene calls are TRBV11-2 and TRBJ2-1, with D possibly being TRBD1 (6 bases). This CDR3 has 16 residues. The V gene's germline CDR1 is SGHAT and CDR2 FQNNGV. The germline V and J ends were trimmed by 1 base and 3 bases, with 13 bases remaining between them. In nucleotides, the CDR3 is TGTGCCAGCAGCTTAGTAATGAGACAGGACTACAATGAGCAGTTCTTC. Translated, it gives CASSLVMRQDYNEQFF.

The genes are TRBV7-3 and TRBJ2-2; no reliable D call. The CDR3 sequence is 12 residues long. CDR1 is SGHTA, CDR2 FQGTGA, per germline. V dropped 1 base and J dropped 6 bases, with 3 bases sitting between them. For the CDR3, the DNA is TGTGCCAGCAGCTTAAAATCCGGGGAGCTGTTTTTT. This gives the protein CASSLKSGELFF.

There are a few counts of this clonotype. The rearrangement uses TRBV7-9 and TRBJ2-3, with D perhaps TRBD1 (6 bases). Germline V gene lookup returns CDR1 SEHNR and CDR2 FQNEAQ (reference sequence). The CDR3 consists of 15 residues. V shed 5 bases and J shed 0 bases, with 12 bases lying between them. CDR3 loop: CASSLGDISTDTQYF. In DNA form, the CDR3 reads TGTGCCAGCAGCCTAGGGGACATAAGCACAGATACGCAGTATTTT.

The genes are TRBV29-1 and TRBJ2-4; D is perhaps TRBD2 (6 bases). The germline V gene encodes CDR1 SQVTM and CDR2 ANQGSEA. The CDR3 consists of 13 residues. Trimming pared 2 bases from V and 3 bases from J, leaving 8 bases between. CDR3 sequence: CSVEIADKNIQYF. For the CDR3, the DNA is TGCAGCGTTGAAATAGCGGACAAAAACATTCAGTACTTC.

This clonotype was seen a few times. CDR3 protein: CSARILVGRLDNEQFF. CDR3 nucleotides: TGCAGTGCTAGAATCCTCGTTGGTAGACTAGACAATGAGCAGTTCTTC. V gene TRBV20-1 combines with J gene TRBJ2-1; TRBD2 might be the D (6 bases). Trimming stripped 2 bases from V and 5 bases from J, with 19 bases between. Germline lookup yields CDR1 DFQATT and CDR2 SNEGSKA (reference sequence). CDR3 length: 16 amino acids.

This rearrangement joins TRBV6-5 to TRBJ1-2, with 9 nucleotides matching TRBD1. With 1 base clipped from V and 6 bases from J, the junction kept 3 bases outside the gene matches. The CDR3 is 14 amino acids. From germline, CDR1 is MNHEY and CDR2 SVGAGI. DNA of the CDR3: TGTGCCAGCAGTTACTACCGGACAGGGGATGGCTACACCTTC. Residues: CASSYYRTGDGYTF.

This chain links TRBV25-1 with TRBJ2-1, with D tentatively TRBD1 or TRBD2 (6 bases each). Germline V gene sequence: CDR1 MGHDK, CDR2 SYGVNS. The CDR3 totals 14 residues. The germline V and J ends were trimmed by 0 bases and 6 bases, with 9 bases remaining between them. CDR3 region: CASSEYGGPNEQFF. The DNA of the CDR3 is TGTGCCAGCAGTGAATACGGGGGCCCCAATGAGCAGTTCTTC.

The rearrangement joins TRBV5-1 to TRBJ2-1; no reliable D call. Germline V CDR1 and CDR2: SGHRS, YFSETQ. CDR3 length: 14 residues. Trimming cost V 7 bases and J 2 bases, with 13 bases left between them. The CDR3 DNA is TGCGCCAGCGATAGCCTGGGGACCTACAATGAGCAGTTCTTC. Protein: CASDSLGTYNEQFF. Using reference TRBV5-1 and TRBJ2-1 for the parts outside the CDR3, the full variable domain is KAGVTQTPRYLIKTRGQQVTLSCSPISGHRSVSWYQQTPGQGLQFLFEYFSETQRNKGNFPGRFSGRQFSNSRSEMNVSTLELGDSALYLCASDSLGTYNEQFFGPGTRLTVL.

This clonotype appeared many times. This chain connects TRBV20-1 to TRBJ2-2, with TRBD1 matching over 7 bases. This CDR3 spans 14 amino acids. Germline V lookup: CDR1 DFQATT, CDR2 SNEGSKA (reference sequence). V was clipped by 0 bases and J by 5 bases; unmatched bases: 3. CDR3 amino acids: CSARDRGSTGELFF. As DNA, the CDR3 is TGCAGTGCTAGAGACAGGGGGAGTACCGGGGAGCTGTTTTTT.

This sequence joins TRBV28 and TRBJ2-7; 10 nucleotides match TRBD2. The CDR3 extends over 17 amino acids. The germline gives CDR1 MDHEN, CDR2 SYDVKM. Unmatched junction bases numbered 15, after V lost 6 bases and J lost 4 bases. The CDR3 is CASSPPGTVTSGYEQYV. In DNA, the CDR3 is TGTGCCAGCAGCCCCCCGGGCACTGTGACTAGCGGGTACGAGCAGTACGTC.

The chain is built from TRBV10-3 and TRBJ2-7; possibly TRBD2 for D (7 bases). The CDR3 totals 15 residues. Trimming took 6 bases from V and 2 from J, leaving 17 bases between them. The V gene's germline CDR1 is ENHRY and CDR2 SYGVKD. The CDR3 loop reads CAISPRGGRTYEQYV. In nucleotides, the CDR3 is TGTGCCATCAGCCCGAGGGGGGGCAGGACCTACGAGCAGTACGTC.